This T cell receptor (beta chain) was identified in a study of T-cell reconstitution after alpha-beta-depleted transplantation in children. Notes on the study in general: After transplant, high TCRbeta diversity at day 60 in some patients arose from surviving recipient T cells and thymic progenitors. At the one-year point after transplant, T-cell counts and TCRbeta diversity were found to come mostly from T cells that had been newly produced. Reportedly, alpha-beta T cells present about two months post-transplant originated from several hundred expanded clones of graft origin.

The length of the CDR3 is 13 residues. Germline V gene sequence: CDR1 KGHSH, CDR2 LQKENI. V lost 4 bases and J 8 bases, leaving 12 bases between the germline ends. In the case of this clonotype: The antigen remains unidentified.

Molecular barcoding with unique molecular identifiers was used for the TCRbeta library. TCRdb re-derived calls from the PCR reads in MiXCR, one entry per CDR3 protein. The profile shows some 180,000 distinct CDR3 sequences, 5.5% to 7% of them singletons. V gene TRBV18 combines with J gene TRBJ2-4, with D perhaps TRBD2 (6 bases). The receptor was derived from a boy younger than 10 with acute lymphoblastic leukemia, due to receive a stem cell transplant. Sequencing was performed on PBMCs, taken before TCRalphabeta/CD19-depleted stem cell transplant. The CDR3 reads CASSLLTGDIQYF. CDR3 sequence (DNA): TGTGCCAGCTCACTTCTCACGGGGGACATTCAGTACTTC. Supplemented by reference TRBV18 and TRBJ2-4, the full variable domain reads NAGVMQNPRHLVRRRGQEARLRCSPMKGHSHVYWYRQLPEEGLKFMVYLQKENIIDESGMPKERFSAEFPKEGPSILRIQQVVRGDSAAYFCASSLLTGDIQYFGAGTRLSVL.